The 18 T cell receptor beta chains listed next were all sequenced from one sample in a study of CD8 T cells in ankylosing spondylitis. Findings of the study overall: Seemingly characteristic of ankylosing spondylitis blood was a TCR beta motif consisting of about 8 highly homologous variants.

MiXCR was run by TCRdb on the 5' RACE reads, yielding one entry per CDR3 protein. Of around 490,000 distinct CDR3 sequences in the sample, roughly 5% were seen once. These receptors' antigens are unknown. The sequenced material came from blood, either unsorted or a sorted T cell fraction (not recorded which). These receptors were obtained from a male donor with ankylosing spondylitis.

This clonotype was observed at least ten times. The chain uses TRBV6-2 or TRBV6-3 and TRBJ1-5; D unclear. V was clipped by 2 bases and J by 3 bases, with 11 bases between them. This CDR3 contains 15 residues. CDR1 and CDR2 from the germline V gene are MNHEY and SVGEGT. The DNA for the CDR3 is TGTGCCAGCAGTTACACCACAAGGAACAATCAGCCCCAGCATTTT. Translated: CASSYTTRNNQPQHF.

This rearrangement joins TRBV7-2 to TRBJ2-1; D perhaps matches TRBD2 (6 bases). The CDR3 contains 14 residues. Trimming left V 3 bases short and J 8 bases short, with 14 bases between. In germline, CDR1 is SGHTA, CDR2 FQGNSA. The CDR3 nucleotides read TGTGCCAGCAGCTTCGGACGGGAGTACGATGAGCAGTTCTTC. The encoded protein is CASSFGREYDEQFF. Variable domain in full (rest from reference TRBV7-2 and TRBJ2-1): GAGVSQSPSNKVTEKGKDVELRCDPISGHTALYWYRQSLGQGLEFLIYFQGNSAPDKSGLPSDRFSAERTGGSVSTLTIQRTQQEDSAVYLCASSFGREYDEQFFGPGTRLTVL.

This clonotype appeared many times. This chain uses TRBV21-1 with TRBJ1-1. TRBV21-1 is a recognized pseudogene. The length of the CDR3 is 14 residues. The CDR3, as DNA: TGTGCCAGCAGCAATTTGGGCAGGACGCCTGGGGCTTTCTTT. Translating gives CASSNLGRTPGAFF.

This clonotype has ten or more counts. This chain joins TRBV7-8 and TRBJ1-5; D is possibly TRBD1 (6 bases). CDR1 SGHVS and CDR2 FQNEAQ come from the germline V gene. With 1 base removed from V and 6 bases from J, the gap between germline ends came to 16 bases. This CDR3 contains 16 residues. The chain's CDR3 is CASSLGGRGWVQPQHF. CDR3 sequence (DNA): TGTGCCAGCAGCTTAGGTGGGAGGGGGTGGGTTCAGCCCCAGCATTTT.

This clonotype was observed many times. The J gene is TRBJ2-1, the V gene TRBV12-3 or TRBV12-4, with 8 bases identical to TRBD2. The CDR3 has 15 amino acids. Trimming at V came to 5 bases and at J to 0 bases, leaving 3 bases not matched to a gene. In nucleotides, the CDR3 is TGTGCCAGCAGTCCAGCGGGAGTCTCCTACAATGAGCAGTTCTTC. Translation: CASSPAGVSYNEQFF.

This clonotype showed up many times. The J gene is TRBJ2-1, the V gene TRBV5-1, with TRBD2 identical over 8 bases. There are 16 residues in the CDR3. Germline V gives CDR1 SGHRS, CDR2 YFSETQ. V lost 2 bases and J lost 0; bases outside the gene matches: 4. CDR3 sequence (DNA): TGCGCCAGCAGCTTAAGCGGGGGTAGCTCCTACAATGAGCAGTTCTTC. Amino acids: CASSLSGGSSYNEQFF.

Ten or more counts support this clonotype. The chain recombines TRBV24-1 with TRBJ2-3; D perhaps matches TRBD2 (6 bases). Germline CDR1 KGHDR, CDR2 SFDVKD. CDR3 size: 17 residues. Trimming removed 6 bases from V and 2 bases from J, with 20 bases in between. DNA of the CDR3: TGTGCCACCAGTCTTACCGGGACTGGCCTAATCACAGATACGCAGTATTTT. Residues: CATSLTGTGLITDTQYF.

This clonotype was recorded a few times. This chain uses TRBV4-3 with TRBJ2-4; tentatively, D is TRBD1 (5 bases). From germline, CDR1 is LGHNA and CDR2 YSLEER. V was cut by 0 bases and J by 7 bases, with 13 bases left in between. The CDR3 is 15 residues long. The CDR3 nucleotides are TGCGCCAGCAGCCAAGATGGGCTAAGACAGAACATTCAGTACTTC. Translated, it gives CASSQDGLRQNIQYF.

There are many counts of this clonotype. V gene TRBV7-2 combines with J gene TRBJ2-7; D is undetermined. Looked up from germline, CDR1 is SGHTA and CDR2 is FQGNSA. CDR3 length: 15 amino acids. Trimming cost V 4 bases and J 1 base, with 14 bases left between them. CDR3 sequence reads: CASSSRRALSYEQYF. The CDR3 region has the DNA TGTGCCAGCAGCTCCCGTCGGGCCCTATCCTACGAGCAGTACTTC.

About this clonotype itself: A single base separates this from a much larger clone, so it may be a read error. The chain couples TRBV20-1 to TRBJ2-1, with 8 nucleotides matching TRBD1. Looked up from germline, CDR1 is DFQATT and CDR2 is SNEGSKA (reference sequence). This CDR3 contains 14 residues. The CDR3 bases are TGCGGTGTAGCGGACAGGGCGAAAAACAATGAGCAGTTCTTC. Translating it yields CGVADRAKNNEQFF.

This clonotype was recorded many times. The DNA for the CDR3 is TGTGCCATCAGTAGGGAAAGGGGGTATGGCTACACCTTC. It yields the protein CAISRERGYGYTF. V gene TRBV10-3 combines with J gene TRBJ1-2, with a possible D match to TRBD1 (6 bases). The V end lost 5 bases, the J end lost 5 bases, and 12 bases lay between the germline ends. Germline CDR1 reads ENHRY; CDR2 reads SYGVKD. CDR3 length: 13 residues.

This clonotype was recorded many times. The chain joins TRBV7-9 to TRBJ1-5, with TRBD1 matching 7 bases. In germline, CDR1 is SEHNR, CDR2 FQNEAQ (reference sequence). Trimming cost V 8 bases and J 4 bases; bases outside gene matches: 11. The CDR3 sequence is 15 residues long. CDR3 amino acids: CASPGQCPGNQPQHF. The CDR3 DNA sequence: TGTGCCAGCCCGGGACAGTGCCCAGGGAATCAGCCCCAGCATTTT.

Ten or more counts support this clonotype. CDR3 bases: TGCGCCAGCAGCTTGGAAGGGACACCACAGGAAGCTTTCTTT. As protein: CASSLEGTPQEAFF. This chain uses TRBV5-1 with TRBJ1-1, with D possibly matching TRBD1 (6 bases). The CDR3 runs to 14 residues. Germline lookup yields CDR1 SGHRS and CDR2 YFSETQ. Between the trimmed V and J ends, which lost 0 bases and 8 bases, there was a span of 14 bases.

The V and J genes are TRBV20-1 and TRBJ2-7; D unresolved. The V end was cut by 2 bases, the J end by 3 bases, with 14 bases between. This CDR3 has 14 residues. Per the germline V gene, CDR1 is DFQATT and CDR2 is SNEGSKA (reference sequence). Here the CDR3 DNA reads TGCAGTGCTAGAACAGCCTCCCAACACTACGAGCAGTACTTC. Protein sequence: CSARTASQHYEQYF.

This clonotype was detected ten times or more. This rearrangement joins TRBV20-1 to TRBJ1-1; unclear D gene. Germline V CDR1 and CDR2: DFQATT, SNEGSKA (reference sequence). This CDR3 is built from 12 residues. The germline V and J ends were trimmed by 0 bases and 0 bases, with 2 bases remaining between them. The CDR3 bases are TGCAGTGCTAGAGACATGAACACTGAAGCTTTCTTT. The encoded protein is CSARDMNTEAFF.

This clonotype was detected many times. The rearrangement uses TRBV28 and TRBJ2-7; TRBD2 matches 7 bases. Germline V gene data show CDR1 as MDHEN and CDR2 as SYDVKM. J gave up 12 bases and V 2 bases, and 10 bases lay outside the gene matches. CDR3 length equals 13 residues. CDR3 protein: CASSLPRLGGRYF. The CDR3 coding sequence is TGTGCCAGCAGTTTACCCCGCTTGGGAGGGAGGTACTTC.

This clonotype was detected many times. The rearrangement links TRBV7-2 to TRBJ2-5; 7 bases agree with TRBD1. Germline CDR1 is SGHTA and CDR2 is FQGNSA. This CDR3 is 13 amino acids long. V lost 7 bases, J lost 4 bases, and 6 bases stayed unmatched. CDR3 sequence reads: CASTRTGGETQYF. The CDR3 nucleotides are TGTGCCAGCACCAGGACAGGAGGAGAGACCCAGTACTTC.

This clonotype was detected only once. V usage is TRBV4-3 and J usage is TRBJ2-7; D is ambiguous. Germline values: CDR1 LGHNA, CDR2 YSLEER. This CDR3 spans 14 amino acids. V lost 4 bases and J lost 1, with 11 bases in between. DNA for the CDR3: TGCGCCAGCAGCCCCGCCTGGAGTTCCTACGAGCAGTACTTC. Translation gives CASSPAWSSYEQYF.